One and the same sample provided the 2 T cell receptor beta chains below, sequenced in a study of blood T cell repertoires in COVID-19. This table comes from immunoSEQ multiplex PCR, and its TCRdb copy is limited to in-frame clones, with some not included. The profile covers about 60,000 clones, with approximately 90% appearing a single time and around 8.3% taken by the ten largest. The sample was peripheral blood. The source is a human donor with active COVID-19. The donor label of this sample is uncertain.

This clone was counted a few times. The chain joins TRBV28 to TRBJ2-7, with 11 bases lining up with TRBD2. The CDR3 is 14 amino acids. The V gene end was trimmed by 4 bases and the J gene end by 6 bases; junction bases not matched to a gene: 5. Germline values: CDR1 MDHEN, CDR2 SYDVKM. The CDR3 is CASSYGTSGVEQYF. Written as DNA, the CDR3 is TGTGCCAGCAGTTACGGGACTAGCGGTGTCGAGCAGTACTTC. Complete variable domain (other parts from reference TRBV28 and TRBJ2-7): DVKVTQSSRYLVKRTGEKVFLECVQDMDHENMFWYRQDPGLGLRLIYFSYDVKMKEKGDIPEGYSVSREKKERFSLILESASTNQTSMYLCASSYGTSGVEQYFGPGTRLTVT.

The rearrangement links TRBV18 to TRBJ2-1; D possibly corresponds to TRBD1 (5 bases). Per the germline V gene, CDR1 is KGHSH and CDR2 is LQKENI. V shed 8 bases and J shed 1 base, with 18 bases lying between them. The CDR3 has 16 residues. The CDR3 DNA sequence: TGTGCCAGCAGGGGTCAAGGTCAATGGTCCTACAATGAGCAGTTCTTC. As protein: CASRGQGQWSYNEQFF.